Following are 9 T cell receptor beta chains from one sample sequenced in a study of shared clonotypes between healthy human individuals. Profiled with immunoSEQ multiplex PCR; TCRdb holds only in-frame clones, not every one. The sample has about 2.4 million clones, roughly nine tenths seen once. Sequencing was performed on naive CD4+ T cells sorted from blood. Subset: CD45RA+ positively selected. These receptors were taken from a man in his late teens or twenties in good health.

The V call is TRBV2, the J call TRBJ2-2, with 11 bases matching TRBD2. This CDR3 is built from 16 residues. Germline CDR1 and CDR2: SNHLY and FYNNEI. The V gene end was trimmed by 4 bases and the J gene end by 6 bases; junction bases not matched to a gene: 7. DNA of the CDR3: TGTGCCAGCAGTGTTTTAGCGGGAGGGGTGTCCGGGGAGCTGTTTTTT. Translation: CASSVLAGGVSGELFF.

V is TRBV6-1 and J is TRBJ2-1, with 11 bases identical to TRBD1. The length of the CDR3 is 14 residues. The germline V gene has CDR1 MNHNS and CDR2 SASEGT. V lost 7 bases and J lost 8; bases outside the gene matches: 7. CDR3: CASTGQGATDEQFF. The DNA for the CDR3 is TGTGCCAGCACAGGACAGGGGGCTACAGATGAGCAGTTCTTC.

The V call is TRBV2, the J call TRBJ2-3; 8 nucleotides agree with TRBD2. Trimming took 6 bases from V and 1 from J; bases not matched to a gene: 9. Germline assignment: CDR1 SNHLY and CDR2 FYNNEI. This CDR3 is 16 amino acids long. This chain's CDR3 is CASSERASGRTDTQYF. DNA of the CDR3: TGTGCCAGCAGCGAACGGGCTAGCGGGCGCACAGATACGCAGTATTTT.

The chain carries TRBV6-1 and TRBJ1-2, with D possibly being TRBD1 (6 bases). V lost 8 bases to trimming and J lost 0 bases, with 13 bases between them. Germline V lookup: CDR1 MNHNS, CDR2 SASEGT. The CDR3 consists of 14 residues. The CDR3 DNA follows: TGTGCCAGCGGGGGCAGCACCTCTAACTATGGCTACACCTTC. It is translated as CASGGSTSNYGYTF.

V gene TRBV2 combines with J gene TRBJ2-3, with 7 bases fitting TRBD2. Germline-derived CDR1 and CDR2 are SNHLY and FYNNEI. V was pared by 7 bases and J by 2 bases, with 9 bases of the junction left unmatched. The CDR3 runs 15 residues. In nucleotides, the CDR3 is TGTGCCAGCACCGGGGAACTAGCGTTCACAGATACGCAGTATTTT. This gives the protein CASTGELAFTDTQYF.

The genes are TRBV5-8 and TRBJ2-3, with D perhaps TRBD1 (6 bases). The CDR3 totals 15 residues. Trimming left V 1 base short and J 2 bases short, with 11 bases between. CDR1 is SGHTS and CDR2 is YDEGEE in the germline V gene. The CDR3 spells CASSLSGGFTDTQYF. CDR3 nucleotide sequence: TGTGCCAGCAGCTTGAGTGGGGGCTTCACAGATACGCAGTATTTT.

The chain is built from TRBV7-6 and TRBJ1-6; tentative D call: TRBD1 (6 bases). V was cut by 6 bases and J by 8 bases, with 8 bases left in between. Per the germline V gene, CDR1 is SGHVS and CDR2 is FNYEAQ. There are 12 residues in the CDR3. The CDR3 loop reads CASSHRDSPLHF. DNA for the CDR3: TGTGCCAGCAGTCACAGGGATTCACCCCTCCACTTT.

The V call is TRBV30, the J call TRBJ2-3; 7 bases are shared with TRBD1. CDR1 and CDR2 (germline): GTSNPN, SVGIG (reference sequence). The length of the CDR3 is 15 residues. V lost 4 bases, J lost 5 bases, and 12 bases stayed unmatched. The CDR3 reads CAWMRLGGAGDTQYF. The CDR3 DNA reads TGTGCCTGGATGAGGTTAGGGGGCGCGGGAGATACGCAGTATTTT.

The chain links TRBV11-2 to TRBJ2-5, with a tentative D call TRBD2 (6 bases). Trimming pared 5 bases from V and 2 bases from J, leaving 15 bases between. Germline V CDR1 and CDR2: SGHAT, FQNNGV. The CDR3 contains 15 residues. The CDR3: CASSRLGTAQETQYF. CDR3 bases: TGTGCCAGCAGCCGTCTAGGGACTGCTCAAGAGACCCAGTACTTC.